This paragraph covers one T cell receptor beta chain sequence. The V and J ends lost 5 bases and 4 bases respectively, with 21 bases between them. Germline CDR1 reads SGHVT; CDR2 reads SQSDAQ. The CDR3 covers 18 residues. This record comes from a study of cytomegalovirus exposure and HLA in healthy donors. It was with 60 Vbeta and 13 Jbeta primers that the PCR ran. The assay was immunoSEQ multiplex PCR, and TCRdb's table has in-frame clones only and misses some. The repertoire holds approximately 81,000 clones, with around 80% as singletons. The specimen was PBMCs. The rearrangement links TRBV7-4 to TRBJ1-6; perhaps TRBD1 as D (6 bases). This sequence was found in a man between 45 and 60 years old in good health and CMV-seropositive. In nucleotides, the CDR3 is TGTGCCAGCAGCCTACAGGGAACAGGAGAGCATTATAATTCACCCCTCCACTTT. Translating gives CASSLQGTGEHYNSPLHF.